This TCR beta chain was retrieved from a study of T-cell reconstitution after alpha-beta-depleted transplantation in children. This clonotype was counted a few times. CDR1 and CDR2 (germline): SGHVS, FQNEAQ. V lost 4 bases, J lost 2 bases, and 5 bases stayed unmatched. The CDR3 runs to 17 residues. Preparation of the TCRbeta library used unique molecular identifiers. TCRdb re-called the PCR reads through MiXCR, storing one row per CDR3 protein. The sample has 45,000 to 70,000 distinct CDR3 sequences, approximately 43% seen once. Source: PBMCs, mostly from graft donor cells, taken 360 days after TCRalphabeta/CD19-depleted stem cell transplant. The rearrangement joins TRBV7-8 to TRBJ2-3, with 14 bases lining up with TRBD2. The clonotype was recovered from a male patient aged 5 to 17 who had a stem cell transplant for acute lymphoblastic leukemia, so the T cells may come from the graft donor. The CDR3 coding sequence is TGTGCCAGCAGCTCCCGACTAGCGGGAGGGTCCACAGATACGCAGTATTTT. It translates to CASSSRLAGGSTDTQYF.